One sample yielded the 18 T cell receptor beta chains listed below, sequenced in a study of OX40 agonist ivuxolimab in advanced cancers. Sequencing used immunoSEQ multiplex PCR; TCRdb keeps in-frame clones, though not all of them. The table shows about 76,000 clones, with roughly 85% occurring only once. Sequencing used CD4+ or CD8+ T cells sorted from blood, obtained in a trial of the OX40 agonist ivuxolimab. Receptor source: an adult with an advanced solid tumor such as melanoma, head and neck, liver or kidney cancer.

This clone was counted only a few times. CDR3 in amino acids: CASSPGTTNTGELFF. The CDR3 DNA sequence: TGTGCCAGCAGCCCTGGGACCACGAACACCGGGGAGCTGTTTTTT. The genes are TRBV7-9 and TRBJ2-2; D possibly uses TRBD1 or TRBD2 (5 bases each). The CDR3 runs 15 residues. Trimming stripped 5 bases from V and 0 bases from J, with 10 bases between. Germline CDR1 and CDR2: SEHNR and FQNEAQ (reference sequence).

CDR3 amino acids: CASSLRRNQPQHF. The DNA of the CDR3 is TGTGCCAGCAGCTTGAGGCGGAATCAGCCCCAGCATTTT. This sequence joins TRBV7-9 and TRBJ1-5, with D unclear. The germline CDR1 and CDR2 sequences are SEHNR and FQNEAQ (reference sequence). The CDR3 loop spans 13 amino acids. V lost 3 bases to trimming and J lost 4 bases, with 7 bases between them.

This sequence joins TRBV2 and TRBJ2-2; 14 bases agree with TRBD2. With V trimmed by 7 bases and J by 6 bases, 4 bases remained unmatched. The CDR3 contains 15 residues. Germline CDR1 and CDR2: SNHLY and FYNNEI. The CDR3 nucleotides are TGTGCCAGCAATCCGGGACTAGCGGGGGCCGGGGAGCTGTTTTTT. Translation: CASNPGLAGAGELFF.

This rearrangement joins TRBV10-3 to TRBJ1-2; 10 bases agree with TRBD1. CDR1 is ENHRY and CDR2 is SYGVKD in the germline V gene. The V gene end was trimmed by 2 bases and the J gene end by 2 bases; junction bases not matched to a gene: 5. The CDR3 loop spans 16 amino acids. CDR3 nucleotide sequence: TGTGCCATCAGTGAGAGTCCGGGACAGGGGAACTATGGCTACACCTTC. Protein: CAISESPGQGNYGYTF.

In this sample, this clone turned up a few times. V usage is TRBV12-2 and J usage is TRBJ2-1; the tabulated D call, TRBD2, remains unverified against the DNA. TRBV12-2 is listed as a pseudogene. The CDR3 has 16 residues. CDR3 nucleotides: TGTGCAAGTCGCTTAGCCGGGCTAGCGGGATGGAATGAGCAGTTCTTC. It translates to CASRLAGLAGWNEQFF.

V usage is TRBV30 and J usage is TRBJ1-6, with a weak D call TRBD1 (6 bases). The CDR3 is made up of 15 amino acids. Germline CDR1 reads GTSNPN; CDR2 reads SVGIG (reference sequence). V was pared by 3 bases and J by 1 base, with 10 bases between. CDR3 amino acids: CAWRQGSSYNSPLHF. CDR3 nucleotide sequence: TGTGCCTGGAGGCAGGGGTCGTCCTATAATTCACCCCTCCACTTT.

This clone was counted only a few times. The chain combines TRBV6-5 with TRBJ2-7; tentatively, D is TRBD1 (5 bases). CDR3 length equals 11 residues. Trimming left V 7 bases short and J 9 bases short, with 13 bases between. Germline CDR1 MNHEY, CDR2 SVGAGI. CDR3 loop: CASNSQGAQYF. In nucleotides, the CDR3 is TGTGCCAGCAATAGTCAGGGTGCGCAGTACTTC.

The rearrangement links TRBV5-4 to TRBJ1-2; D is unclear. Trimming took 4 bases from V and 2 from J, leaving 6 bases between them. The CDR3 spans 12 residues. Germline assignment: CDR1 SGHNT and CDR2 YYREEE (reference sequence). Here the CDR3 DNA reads TGTGCCAGCAGCGGGGAAAACTATGGCTACACCTTC. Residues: CASSGENYGYTF.

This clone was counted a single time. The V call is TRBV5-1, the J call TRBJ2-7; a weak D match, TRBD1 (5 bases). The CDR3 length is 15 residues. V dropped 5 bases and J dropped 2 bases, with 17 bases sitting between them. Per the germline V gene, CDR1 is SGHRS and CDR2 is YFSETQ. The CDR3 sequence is CASSLTGLRPYEQYF. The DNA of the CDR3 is TGCGCCAGCAGTCTAACAGGTCTGCGGCCCTACGAGCAGTACTTC.

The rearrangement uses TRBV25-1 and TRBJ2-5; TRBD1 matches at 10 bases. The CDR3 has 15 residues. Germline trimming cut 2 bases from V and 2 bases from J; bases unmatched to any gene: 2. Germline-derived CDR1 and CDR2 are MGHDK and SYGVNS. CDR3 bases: TGTGCCAGCAGTGAAAGGGGACAGGGGCAAGAGACCCAGTACTTC. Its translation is CASSERGQGQETQYF.

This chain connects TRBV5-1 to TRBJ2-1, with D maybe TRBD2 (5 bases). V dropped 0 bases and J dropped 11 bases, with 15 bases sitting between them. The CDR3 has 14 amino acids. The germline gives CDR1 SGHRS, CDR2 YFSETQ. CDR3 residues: CASSLANRGFKQFF. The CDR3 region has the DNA TGCGCCAGCAGCTTGGCCAATCGGGGATTTAAGCAGTTCTTC.

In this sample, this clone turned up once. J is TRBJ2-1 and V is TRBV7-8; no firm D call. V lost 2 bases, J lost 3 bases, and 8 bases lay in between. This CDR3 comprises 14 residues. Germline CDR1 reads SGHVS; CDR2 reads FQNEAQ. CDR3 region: CASSLMPDYNEQFF. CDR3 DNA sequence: TGTGCCAGCAGCTTAATGCCAGACTACAATGAGCAGTTCTTC.

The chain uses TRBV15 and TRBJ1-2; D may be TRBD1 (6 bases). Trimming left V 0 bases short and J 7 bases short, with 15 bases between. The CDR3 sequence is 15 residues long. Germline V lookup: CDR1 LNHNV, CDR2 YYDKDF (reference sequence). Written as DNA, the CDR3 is TGTGCCACCAGCAGAGATCCCAGGGGTATGAGTGGCTACACCTTC. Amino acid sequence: CATSRDPRGMSGYTF.

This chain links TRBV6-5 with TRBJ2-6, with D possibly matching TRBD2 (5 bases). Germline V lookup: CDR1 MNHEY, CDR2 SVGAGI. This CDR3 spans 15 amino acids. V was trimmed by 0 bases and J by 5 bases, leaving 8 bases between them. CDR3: CASSYSGSRANVLTF. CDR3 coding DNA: TGTGCCAGCAGTTACTCAGGGAGTAGGGCCAACGTCCTGACTTTC.

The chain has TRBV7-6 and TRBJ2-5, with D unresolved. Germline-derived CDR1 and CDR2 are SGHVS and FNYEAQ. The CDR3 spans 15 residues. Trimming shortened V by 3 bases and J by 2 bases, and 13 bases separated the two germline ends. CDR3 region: CASSLGRWGQETQYF. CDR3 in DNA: TGTGCCAGCAGCTTGGGCCGGTGGGGTCAAGAGACCCAGTACTTC.

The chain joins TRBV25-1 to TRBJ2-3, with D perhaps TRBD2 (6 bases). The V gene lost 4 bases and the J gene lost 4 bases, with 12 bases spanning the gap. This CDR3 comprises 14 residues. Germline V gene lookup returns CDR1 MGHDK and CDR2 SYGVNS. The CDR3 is CASSGRVLPDTQYF. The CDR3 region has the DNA TGTGCCAGCAGTGGGAGGGTACTTCCAGATACGCAGTATTTT.

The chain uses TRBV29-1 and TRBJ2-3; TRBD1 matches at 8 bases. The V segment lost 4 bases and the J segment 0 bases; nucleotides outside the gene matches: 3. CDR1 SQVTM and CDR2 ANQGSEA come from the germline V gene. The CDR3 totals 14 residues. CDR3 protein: CSVGDRLSTDTQYF. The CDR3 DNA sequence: TGCAGCGTTGGGGACAGGCTTAGCACAGATACGCAGTATTTT.

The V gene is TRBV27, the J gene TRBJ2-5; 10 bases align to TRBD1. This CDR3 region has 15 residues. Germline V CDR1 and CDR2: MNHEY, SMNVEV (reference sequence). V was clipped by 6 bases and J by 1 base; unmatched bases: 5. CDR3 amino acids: CASSNDRGPQETQYF. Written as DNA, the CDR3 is TGTGCCAGCAGCAACGACAGGGGGCCCCAAGAGACCCAGTACTTC.